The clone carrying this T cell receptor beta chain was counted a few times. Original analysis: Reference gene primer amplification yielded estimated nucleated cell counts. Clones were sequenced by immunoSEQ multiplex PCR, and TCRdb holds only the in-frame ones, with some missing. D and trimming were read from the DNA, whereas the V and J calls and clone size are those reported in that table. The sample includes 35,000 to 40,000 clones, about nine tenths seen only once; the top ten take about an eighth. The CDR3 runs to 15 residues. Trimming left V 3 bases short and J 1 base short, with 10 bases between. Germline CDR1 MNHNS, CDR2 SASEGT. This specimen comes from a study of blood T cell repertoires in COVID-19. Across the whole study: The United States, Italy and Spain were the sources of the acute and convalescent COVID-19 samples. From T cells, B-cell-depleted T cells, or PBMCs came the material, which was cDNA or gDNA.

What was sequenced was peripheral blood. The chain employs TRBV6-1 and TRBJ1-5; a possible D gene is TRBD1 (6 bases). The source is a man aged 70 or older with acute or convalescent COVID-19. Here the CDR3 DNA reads TGTGCCAGCAGTGATTTACAGGGAAGCAATCAGCCCCAGCATTTT. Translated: CASSDLQGSNQPQHF.